This T cell receptor (beta chain) is from a study of response to subunit inactivated influenza vaccine. Study results and limitations: Authors suggested each seasonal influenza vaccination recruits few new T cells.

From the RT-PCR reads, TCRdb called clonotypes with MiXCR, one entry per CDR3 protein. The sample has 860,000 or so distinct CDR3 sequences, about 20% seen once. The CDR3 is made up of 14 amino acids. Germline V lookup: CDR1 SGHTA, CDR2 FQGNSA. V was cut by 1 base and J by 7 bases, with 13 bases left in between. Regarding this clonotype: The antigen remains undetermined.

This rearrangement joins TRBV7-2 to TRBJ2-5; D may be TRBD2 (5 bases). The specimen comprised PBMCs from blood, sampled 5 days after vaccination. The clonotype was recovered from a man aged 50 to 60 who received an inactivated influenza vaccine. The CDR3 region is CASSLVRHRGTQYF. DNA for the CDR3: TGTGCCAGCAGCTTAGTTAGACACCGGGGGACCCAGTACTTC.